The clone carrying this T cell receptor (beta chain) was seen once. Produced via immunoSEQ multiplex PCR; TCRdb's table is partial and in-frame only. The sample lists about 710,000 clones; 70% to 90% were seen once. This sample is part of a study of shared T cell receptors in the human thymus. CDR1 is SGHDN, CDR2 FVKESK, per germline. The trim removed 2 bases at V and 4 bases at J, leaving 13 bases unmatched. The CDR3 has 18 residues. This same sample was also part of a study on human thymus T cells. From that second work: Thymus tissue for the work was resected from patients undergoing corrective heart surgery. Thymic and blood repertoires showed apparently biased V and J gene usage. Among unrelated individuals, related research reported thymic repertoires that overlapped highly.

The chain combines TRBV14 with TRBJ2-5; 10 bases map to TRBD2. This clonotype originated in a boy less than two years old with a congenital heart defect. What was sequenced was thymocytes. CDR3 sequence: CASSQSGLAGAPRETQYF. The CDR3 DNA is TGTGCCAGCAGCCAATCTGGTCTAGCGGGAGCCCCTCGAGAGACCCAGTACTTC.